This T cell receptor beta chain was observed in a study of blood T cell repertoires in COVID-19 (dated by TCRdb to 2019 to 2021). For context, the study as a whole: The collaborator samples originated in the United States, Italy and Spain and spanned the acute and convalescent phases of COVID-19. A freely available public database, intended as a resource for researchers studying the immune response to SARS-CoV-2, is where the repertoires were released. HLA class I and class II types, where available, came from metadata supplied by the sample provider rather than from assay-based typing. Samples were obtained from the ongoing ImmuneRACE study (first 160 participants) and from about 1,300 subjects provided by 6 global collaborators. The material from the prospective study consisted of cDNA or gDNA derived from T cells, B-cell-depleted T cells, or PBMCs. A de-identified subject ID, COVID-19 status, age in years and sex were almost always included in the sample metadata. The dataset comprised deeply sampled blood TCRbeta repertoires from subjects exposed to, actively infected with, or recovered from COVID-19.

Regarding this clone: The target of this receptor is not known. No much larger clonotype is one base removed from it; base qualities were not supplied.

What the authors observed across the whole study: How much clinical and demographic metadata was included differed by source and by participant, and the metadata was provided uncurated.

CDR1 and CDR2, looked up from the germline V gene, are SGHVS and FQNEAQ. From the cysteine through the phenylalanine, the CDR3 covers 18 amino acids. The retained sequence is limited to the CDR3, 54 bases, with the frame set at the first base. The trim is 2 bases for V and 0 bases for J, with a gap of 14 bases between the germline ends. Enrolling through a virtual design, the prospective study's participants ranged in age from roughly 18 to 100 years and lived across 20 to 25 United States geographic areas. In the prospective study, cohorts were assigned on the basis of participant-reported clinical history obtained from a screening survey and a study questionnaire. For ImmuneRACE Cohort 3, a participant was defined as recovered based on two consecutive negative NP/OP PCR tests, clearance by a healthcare professional, or resolution of symptoms. Each participant in the prospective study had whole blood, serum and a nasopharyngeal or oropharyngeal swab collected by mobile phlebotomists. Participants in the prospective study had the option to provide additional blood draws and questionnaires over a roughly 2-month period. Before DNA extraction, blood samples from the prospective study were shipped at room temperature or frozen.

The immunoSEQ Assay, a bias-controlled multiplex PCR, was used to amplify TCRbeta CDR3 regions from genomic DNA. Regarding the original processing steps: Within the assay, amplification of reference gene primers was used to estimate how many nucleated cells each sample contained. To quantify the absolute abundance of each unique TCRbeta CDR3 rearrangement, sequence reads were collapsed and filtered. For each sample, productive Simpson clonality was calculated as the square root of Simpson's diversity index over productive rearrangements. TCRdb re-hosts the immuneACCESS table, in-frame sequences only. Its copies lack some clones; in the studies checked, an unresolved V gene accounts for under half of them, and the cause for the rest is not known. The V and J calls and the clone size are those of that table, but D and trimming were determined from the DNA. Across this sample there are some 430,000 clones, with roughly 91% seen only once. 0.6% of the sample is held by the ten biggest clonotypes.

Recombination connected TRBV7-8 to TRBJ1-6; a confident D gene designation cannot be given. The TCR was taken from a man between 18 and 35 years old who had recovered from COVID-19. Source material: PBMCs or T cells enriched from blood (not recorded which). The DNA sequence reads TGTGCCAGCAGCTTACCGCCGGGGTTTGGCTCCTATAATTCACCCCTCCACTTT. This is translated as CASSLPPGFGSYNSPLHF.